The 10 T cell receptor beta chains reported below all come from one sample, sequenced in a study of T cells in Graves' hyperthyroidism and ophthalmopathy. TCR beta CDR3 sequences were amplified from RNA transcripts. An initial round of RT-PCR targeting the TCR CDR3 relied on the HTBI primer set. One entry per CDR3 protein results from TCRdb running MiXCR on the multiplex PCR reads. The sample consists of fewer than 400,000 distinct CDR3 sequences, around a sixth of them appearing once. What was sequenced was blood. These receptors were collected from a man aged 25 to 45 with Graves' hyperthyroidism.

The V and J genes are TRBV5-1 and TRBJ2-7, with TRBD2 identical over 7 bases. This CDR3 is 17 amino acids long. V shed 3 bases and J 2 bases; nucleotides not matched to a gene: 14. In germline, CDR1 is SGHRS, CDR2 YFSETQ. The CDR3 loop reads CASSSKKGGSLTYEQYF. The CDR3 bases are TGCGCCAGCAGCTCTAAAAAGGGCGGGAGCCTTACCTACGAGCAGTACTTC. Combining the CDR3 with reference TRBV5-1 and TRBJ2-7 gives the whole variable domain KAGVTQTPRYLIKTRGQQVTLSCSPISGHRSVSWYQQTPGQGLQFLFEYFSETQRNKGNFPGRFSGRQFSNSRSEMNVSTLELGDSALYLCASSSKKGGSLTYEQYFGPGTRLTVT.

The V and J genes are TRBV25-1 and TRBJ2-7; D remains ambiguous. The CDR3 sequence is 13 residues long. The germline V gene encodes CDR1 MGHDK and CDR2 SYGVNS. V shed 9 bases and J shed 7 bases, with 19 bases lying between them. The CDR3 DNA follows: TGTGCCAGTGGACCCTCCGGCGAGAGAGAGCAGTACTTC. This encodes CASGPSGEREQYF.

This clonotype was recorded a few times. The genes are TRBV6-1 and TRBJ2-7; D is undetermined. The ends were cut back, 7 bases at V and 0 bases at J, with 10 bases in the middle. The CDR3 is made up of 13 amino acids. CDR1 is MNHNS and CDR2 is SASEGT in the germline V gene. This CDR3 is CASMSQSSYEQYF. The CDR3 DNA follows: TGTGCCAGCATGTCGCAGAGCTCCTACGAGCAGTACTTC.

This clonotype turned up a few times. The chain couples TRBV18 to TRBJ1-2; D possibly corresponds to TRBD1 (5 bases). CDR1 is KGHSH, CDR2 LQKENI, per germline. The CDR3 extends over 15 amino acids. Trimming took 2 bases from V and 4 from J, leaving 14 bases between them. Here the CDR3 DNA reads TGTGCCAGCTCACCAGTTAAGGGACCTGGCTATGGCTACACCTTC. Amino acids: CASSPVKGPGYGYTF.

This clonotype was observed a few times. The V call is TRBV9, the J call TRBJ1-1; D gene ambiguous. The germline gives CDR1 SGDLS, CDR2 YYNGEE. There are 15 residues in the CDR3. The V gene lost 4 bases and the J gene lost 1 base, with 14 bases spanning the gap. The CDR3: CASSPPGAGNTEAFF. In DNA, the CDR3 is TGTGCCAGCAGCCCCCCGGGCGCAGGGAACACTGAAGCTTTCTTT.

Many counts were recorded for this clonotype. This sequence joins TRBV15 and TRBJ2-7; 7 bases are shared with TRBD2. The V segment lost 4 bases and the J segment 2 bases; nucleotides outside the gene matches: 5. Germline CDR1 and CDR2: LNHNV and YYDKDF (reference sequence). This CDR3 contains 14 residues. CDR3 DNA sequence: TGTGCCACCAGCACCTCTAGCGGACCCTACGAGCAGTACTTC. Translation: CATSTSSGPYEQYF.

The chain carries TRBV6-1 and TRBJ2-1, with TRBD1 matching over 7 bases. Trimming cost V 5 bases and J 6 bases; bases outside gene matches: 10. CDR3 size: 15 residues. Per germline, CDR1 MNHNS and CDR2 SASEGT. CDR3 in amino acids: CASSLQAPGGNEQFF. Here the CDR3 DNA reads TGTGCCAGCAGTCTTCAGGCTCCAGGGGGCAATGAGCAGTTCTTC.

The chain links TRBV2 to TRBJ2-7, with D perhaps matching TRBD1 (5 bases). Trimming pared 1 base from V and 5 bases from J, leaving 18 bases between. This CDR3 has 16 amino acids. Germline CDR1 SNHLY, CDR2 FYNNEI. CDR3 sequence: CASSEVWGPWANEQYF. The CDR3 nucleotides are TGTGCCAGCAGTGAAGTTTGGGGCCCTTGGGCTAACGAGCAGTACTTC.

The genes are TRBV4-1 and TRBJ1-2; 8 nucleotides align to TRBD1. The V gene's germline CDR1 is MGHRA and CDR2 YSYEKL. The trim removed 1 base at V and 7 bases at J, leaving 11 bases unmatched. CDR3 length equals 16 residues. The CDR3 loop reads CASSQGVGQGFGGYTF. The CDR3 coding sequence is TGCGCCAGCAGCCAAGGGGTAGGACAGGGCTTTGGTGGCTACACCTTC.

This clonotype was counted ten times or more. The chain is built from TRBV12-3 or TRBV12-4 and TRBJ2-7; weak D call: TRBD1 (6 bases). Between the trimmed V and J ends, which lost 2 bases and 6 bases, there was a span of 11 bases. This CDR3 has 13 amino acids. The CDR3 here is CASSLNQGFEQYF. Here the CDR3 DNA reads TGTGCCAGCAGTTTAAATCAGGGGTTCGAGCAGTACTTC.